This TCR beta chain was found in a study of monozygotic twins with inflammatory bowel disease. General study findings and limits: IBD patients shared fewer clonotypes with others than healthy twins, especially with disease activity.

TCRdb re-called the 5' RACE reads and gives one entry per CDR3 protein, without DNA. The table for this sample gives fewer than 150,000 distinct CDR3 sequences. Each donor had more than 2 ml of blood drawn. A word on this clonotype: Its antigen remains unidentified.

The germline V gene has CDR1 SGHRS and CDR2 YFSETQ. The CDR3 has 15 residues. The rearrangement uses TRBV5-1 and TRBJ2-4; TCRdb names TRBD2, which stays unverified in the absence of DNA. This clonotype originated in a human donor with ulcerative colitis or Crohn's disease, or a healthy co-twin of an affected twin (not recorded which). What was sequenced was blood. This CDR3 is CASSPEGITDYIQYF.